One sample yielded the 5 T cell receptor beta chains listed below, sequenced in a study of T cell responses to AZD1222 COVID-19 vaccine. The data were produced by immunoSEQ multiplex PCR, yet TCRdb's version contains in-frame clones alone and is incomplete. The repertoire has about 150,000 clones, roughly 90% of them found once; the top ten carry 2.5% to 4%. The sample was peripheral blood, taken 28 days after the second AZD1222 dose. These receptors all come from an adult who received the AZD1222 COVID-19 vaccine.

A single count supports this clone. The chain couples TRBV24-1 to TRBJ2-5; D is ambiguous. The V end was cut by 1 base, the J end by 3 bases, with 5 bases between. The CDR3 consists of 13 residues. CDR1 and CDR2 (germline): KGHDR, SFDVKD. CDR3 region: CATSDFREETQYF. In nucleotides, the CDR3 is TGTGCCACCAGTGATTTCAGAGAAGAGACCCAGTACTTC.

The chain employs TRBV5-1 and TRBJ2-7, with D perhaps TRBD2 (6 bases). V was trimmed by 0 bases and J by 7 bases, leaving 11 bases between them. The CDR3 covers 13 residues. The germline V gene encodes CDR1 SGHRS and CDR2 YFSETQ. CDR3 sequence reads: CASSLDGSQEQYF. CDR3 nucleotides: TGCGCCAGCAGCTTGGACGGGAGTCAAGAGCAGTACTTC.

The V and J genes are TRBV12-3 or TRBV12-4 and TRBJ2-2; D uncertain. There are 11 residues in the CDR3. The V gene lost 6 bases and the J gene lost 5 bases, with 4 bases spanning the gap. CDR3 sequence (DNA): TGTGCCAGCAGGACGACCGGGGAGCTGTTTTTT. Its translation: CASRTTGELFF.

This chain links TRBV12-3 or TRBV12-4 with TRBJ1-2; D possibly corresponds to TRBD1 (5 bases). This CDR3 contains 11 residues. Deletions cut 6 bases from V and 7 bases from J, with 9 bases between. CDR3 coding DNA: TGTGCCAGCAGAGGGACGCCTGGCTACACCTTC. It specifies CASRGTPGYTF.

The chain couples TRBV13 to TRBJ2-5; D remains ambiguous. Germline V gene lookup returns CDR1 PRHDT and CDR2 FYEKMQ (reference sequence). V shed 4 bases and J shed 0 bases, with 9 bases lying between them. The CDR3 is 14 residues long. This CDR3 reads CASSSDGDQETQYF. CDR3 bases: TGTGCCAGCAGCTCCGACGGAGACCAAGAGACCCAGTACTTC. The full variable domain, completed using reference TRBV13 and TRBJ2-5, is AAGVIQSPRHLIKEKRETATLKCYPIPRHDTVYWYQQGPGQDPQFLISFYEKMQSDKGSIPDRFSAQQFSDYHSELNMSSLELGDSALYFCASSSDGDQETQYFGPGTRLLVL.